This is a list of T cell receptor beta chains from one sample in a study of shared clonotypes between healthy human individuals. The data were produced by immunoSEQ multiplex PCR, yet TCRdb's version contains in-frame clones alone and is incomplete. The sample yields roughly 1,500,000 clones, about 98.5% seen once. The sample taken for sequencing was naive CD4+ T cells sorted from blood. The receptors here all came from a man aged 25 to 40 in good health. Both conserved end residues are part of each CDR3. Fields, in order: D gene, V gene, J gene, clone size, CDR3 DNA, CDR3 protein. The D gene is left open where the match is weak. A clone size is listed for some rows: how often the clone was seen (once, few, many), or a class if it is expanded.

-	TRBV19	TRBJ1-5	-	TGTGCCAGTAGTACGGGACCCATTAGCAATCAGCCCCAGCATTTT	CASSTGPISNQPQHF
-	TRBV7-2	TRBJ2-1	-	TGTGCCAGCAGCGCGGAGATCAGCTCCTACAATGAGCAGTTCTTC	CASSAEISSYNEQFF
-	TRBV10-3	TRBJ2-1	-	TGTGCCATCAGTTTATTAGCGAACTCTAACAATGAGCAGTTCTTC	CAISLLANSNNEQFF
-	TRBV6-5	TRBJ2-1	-	TGTGCCAGCAGCCTCGGACCGGCAGTCGAAGAGCAGTTCTTC	CASSLGPAVEEQFF
-	TRBV9	TRBJ2-2	-	TGTGCCAGCAGCGTAGCTACAGGGCAGGGCACCTGGGAGCTGTTTTTT	CASSVATGQGTWELFF
-	TRBV5-4	TRBJ2-7	-	TGTGCCAGCAGCTTGACGCCCGCTAACGAGCAGTACTTC	CASSLTPANEQYF
TRBD1	TRBV5-5	TRBJ2-2	-	TGTGCCAGCAGCCAGCAGGGACAGGGAAGGACGGGAGATCGGACCGGGGAGCTGTTTTTT	CASSQQGQGRTGDRTGELFF
-	TRBV27	TRBJ1-1	-	TGTGCCAGCAGTTTCTCCGGGACATTGAACACTGAAGCTTTCTTT	CASSFSGTLNTEAFF
TRBD1	TRBV27	TRBJ2-1	-	TGTGCCAGCACCTGGAGGACAGGGGACAATGAGCAGTTCTTC	CASTWRTGDNEQFF
-	TRBV9	TRBJ2-2	once	TGTGCCAGCAGCCCTCGAGCTGGGGAGCTGTTTTTT	CASSPRAGELFF
TRBD2	TRBV5-8	TRBJ2-7	once	TGTGCCAGCAGTAGACTAGCATACGAGCAGTACTTC	CASSRLAYEQYF
-	TRBV28	TRBJ2-1	once	TGTGCCAGCAGACTTTACGGGGGGCGCAAGGATGAGCAGTTCTTC	CASRLYGGRKDEQFF
TRBD1	TRBV5-1	TRBJ2-7	-	TGCGCCAGCAGCCACCCGGGACAGGGATACGAGCAGTACTTC	CASSHPGQGYEQYF
TRBD1	TRBV5-4	TRBJ1-3	-	TGTGCCAGCAGCCGGGACAGTCCTTCTGGAAACACCATATATTTT	CASSRDSPSGNTIYF
-	TRBV7-2	TRBJ2-7	-	TGTGCCAGCAGCACACGGACCCGTAAACTTTACGAGCAGTACTTC	CASSTRTRKLYEQYF
TRBD1	TRBV5-4	TRBJ2-5	-	TGTGCCAGCAGCTTGGGAGGACAGGGAGTGGGTCAAGAGACCCAGTACTTC	CASSLGGQGVGQETQYF
-	TRBV25-1	TRBJ1-4	-	TGTGCCAGCAGTGAGACCCCTTTGGGGTTTAGGGAAAAACTGTTTTTT	CASSETPLGFREKLFF
TRBD1	TRBV19	TRBJ1-1	once	TGTGCCAGTAGTGCCCTCACCGGGACAGGGCAACCTGAAGCTTTCTTT	CASSALTGTGQPEAFF
-	TRBV5-5	TRBJ2-7	-	TGTGCCAGCAGCCCCCTAGGTGGGGGGGCGAATATAGGCGAGCAGTACTTC	CASSPLGGGANIGEQYF
-	TRBV7-7	TRBJ1-5	-	TGTGCTAGCAGCTTAGGGCAGCCTCGCAATCAGCCCCAGCATTTT	CASSLGQPRNQPQHF
TRBD1	TRBV19	TRBJ1-4	-	TGTGCCAGTAGTCCCGAGGGGGCCGCTTCAACTAATGAAAAACTGTTTTTT	CASSPEGAASTNEKLFF
TRBD2	TRBV7-9	TRBJ2-7	-	TGTGCCAGCAGCTTAGAGGCTAGCGGGATGTCCCCCTACGAGCAGTACTTC	CASSLEASGMSPYEQYF
TRBD1	TRBV28	TRBJ1-2	-	TGTGCCAGCAGCACGGGACAGACCTATGGCTACACCTTC	CASSTGQTYGYTF
-	TRBV7-6	TRBJ2-5	-	TGTGCCAGCAGCACAGGACAGCCCCAAGAGACCCAGTACTTC	CASSTGQPQETQYF
-	TRBV4-2	TRBJ1-5	-	TGTGCCAGCAGCCAATCCAGAGAGAATAGCAATCAGCCCCAGCATTTT	CASSQSRENSNQPQHF
TRBD1	TRBV7-9	TRBJ2-5	-	TGTGCCAGCAGCCTACGACAGGGCATCCAAGAGACCCAGTACTTC	CASSLRQGIQETQYF
-	TRBV18	TRBJ2-7	once	TGTGCCAGCTCACCAATAGACAGTTCCTACGAGCAGTACTTC	CASSPIDSSYEQYF
TRBD1	TRBV7-6	TRBJ2-1	-	TGTGCCAGCAGCTTCCTAATCTCGGGACAGGGGATTTATGAGCAGTTCTTC	CASSFLISGQGIYEQFF
-	TRBV10-3	TRBJ2-3	-	TGTGCCATCAGTGAGGGGGGATCTAGCACAGATACGCAGTATTTT	CAISEGGSSTDTQYF
TRBD1	TRBV19	TRBJ1-5	-	TGTGCCAGCAGTACACGGACAGGGGGCCCAATTAACCAGCCCCAGCATTTT	CASSTRTGGPINQPQHF
TRBD2	TRBV10-1	TRBJ2-7	-	TGCGCCAGCAGTGATGGGCTAGCGGGAAATTCGGAGCAGTACTTC	CASSDGLAGNSEQYF
-	TRBV29-1	TRBJ1-1	-	TGCAGCGTTGTTTGGGGGTTAAACACTGAAGCTTTCTTT	CSVVWGLNTEAFF
-	TRBV20-1	TRBJ2-7	-	TGCAGTGCTGGGGGCAACTACGAGCAGTACTTC	CSAGGNYEQYF
TRBD2	TRBV18	TRBJ2-3	-	TGTGCCAGCTCACCATTCCCGAATAGCGGGAGCACAGATACGCAGTATTTT	CASSPFPNSGSTDTQYF
TRBD1	TRBV10-3	TRBJ2-7	-	TGTGCCATCAGTGAGCCCTGGACAGGGAAGAGTTCCTACGAGCAGTACTTC	CAISEPWTGKSSYEQYF
-	TRBV7-9	TRBJ1-1	-	TGTGCCAGCAGCCTTGTAATGGGTGGGGGCACTGAAGCTTTCTTT	CASSLVMGGGTEAFF
-	TRBV5-5	TRBJ1-3	-	TGTGCCAGCAGCTTGGAGGCAGCAGGAAACACCATATATTTT	CASSLEAAGNTIYF
TRBD2	TRBV5-1	TRBJ2-1	-	TGCGCCAGCAGCACACCCTTACTAGCGACCAACAATGAGCAGTTCTTC	CASSTPLLATNNEQFF
TRBD1	TRBV7-9	TRBJ2-1	-	TGTGCCAGCAGCCCCCAGGGGGCCTACAGAGAGCAGTTCTTC	CASSPQGAYREQFF
-	TRBV12-5	TRBJ1-1	-	TGTGCTAGTGGCAAAGAGGCAGGACGCAACACTGAAGCTTTCTTT	CASGKEAGRNTEAFF
TRBD2	TRBV6-5	TRBJ2-1	-	TGTGCCAGCAGTTACGGGACTAGCGGGAGGACTGAGCAGTTCTTC	CASSYGTSGRTEQFF
TRBD2	TRBV28	TRBJ2-7	-	TGTGCCAGCAGTTTATTTATGGCCTCCCCCGCCGGGAGGGCTGACGAGCAGTACTTC	CASSLFMASPAGRADEQYF
-	TRBV7-8	TRBJ1-5	-	TGTGCCAGCAGCCGTATGGTCGGGAACCTCAATCAGCCCCAGCATTTT	CASSRMVGNLNQPQHF
-	TRBV28	TRBJ1-3	-	TGTGCCAGCAGTCAAAACGGACAGTGGAAGAACACCATATATTTT	CASSQNGQWKNTIYF
TRBD2	TRBV18	TRBJ2-1	-	TGTGCCAGCTCACTACAATACAGCGGGATACACAATGAGGCGACGCAGTTCTTC	CASSLQYSGIHNEATQFF
-	TRBV29-1	TRBJ1-1	-	TGCAGCGTTGAAGAGTACAGGGAAACTGAAGCTTTCTTT	CSVEEYRETEAFF
-	TRBV7-2	TRBJ2-7	-	TGTGCCAGCAGCTTATTAAATGGCGAGCAGTACTTC	CASSLLNGEQYF
TRBD1	TRBV18	TRBJ1-4	once	TGTGCCAGCTCCAGCACAGGGGGCGTTTGGGAAAAACTGTTTTTT	CASSSTGGVWEKLFF